The following is a T cell receptor beta chain sequence with its context. Source study methods: Reference gene primer amplification gave estimated nucleated cell counts. Profiling relied on immunoSEQ multiplex PCR, and the TCRdb table lists in-frame clones only, not all of them. That table supplies the V and J calls and clone size; D and trimming were determined from the DNA. The sample holds approximately 46,000 clones; roughly 88% are singletons and the top ten take roughly 3.6%. The data were taken from a study of blood T cell repertoires in COVID-19. About the research overall: Acute and convalescent COVID-19 specimens originated in the United States, Italy and Spain. From T cells, B-cell-depleted T cells, or PBMCs came the material, which was cDNA or gDNA.

The CDR3 runs to 14 residues. After removal of 1 base from V and 6 bases from J, the junction contained 5 bases not matched to a gene. Germline CDR1 reads MNHNS; CDR2 reads SASEGT. The TCR comes from a human donor in a cohort sampled during active COVID-19. This chain connects TRBV6-1 to TRBJ1-2; the match to TRBD1 covers 7 bases. The sequenced material came from peripheral blood. CDR3 region: CASSEEDRRNGYTF. DNA of the CDR3: TGTGCCAGCAGTGAAGAGGACAGGAGGAATGGCTACACCTTC.